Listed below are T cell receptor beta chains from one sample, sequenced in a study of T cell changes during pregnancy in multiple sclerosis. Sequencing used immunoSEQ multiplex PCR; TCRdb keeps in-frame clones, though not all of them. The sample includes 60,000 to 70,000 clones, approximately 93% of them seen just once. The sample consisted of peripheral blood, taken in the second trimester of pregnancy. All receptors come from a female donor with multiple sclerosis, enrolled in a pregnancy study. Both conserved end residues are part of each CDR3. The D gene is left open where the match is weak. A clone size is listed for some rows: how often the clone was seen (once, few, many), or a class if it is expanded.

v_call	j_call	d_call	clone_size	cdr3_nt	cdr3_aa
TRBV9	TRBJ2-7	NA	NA	TGTGCCAGCAGCGTAGGGGGGGACTCCTCCTACGAGCAGTACTTC	CASSVGGDSSYEQYF
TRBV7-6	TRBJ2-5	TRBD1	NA	TGTGCCAGCAGCTTTCAAACAGGGGGCGGGGGAGAGACCCAGTACTTC	CASSFQTGGGGETQYF
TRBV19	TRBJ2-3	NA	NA	TGTGCCAGTAGTTCCCTAGTAACTTTCACAGATACGCAGTATTTT	CASSSLVTFTDTQYF
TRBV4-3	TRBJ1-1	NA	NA	TGCGCCAGCAGCCAAGATGCCCAGAACAGCATTAAAGCTTTCTTT	CASSQDAQNSIKAFF
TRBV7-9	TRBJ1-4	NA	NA	TGTGCCAGCAGGGCCTTGAGGGTGTCTAATGAAAAACTGTTTTTT	CASRALRVSNEKLFF
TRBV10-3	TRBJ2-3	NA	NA	TGTGCCATCACCGGGAACCTGGGAGATACGCAGTATTTT	CAITGNLGDTQYF
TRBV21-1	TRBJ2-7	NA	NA	TGTGCCAGCAGCAAAGCAAACTGGAGGTCCAACGAGCAGTACTTC	CASSKANWRSNEQYF
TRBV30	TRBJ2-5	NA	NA	TGTGCCTGGACGGGTCAAGAGACCCAGTACTTC	CAWTGQETQYF
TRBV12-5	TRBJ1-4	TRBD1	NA	TGTGCTAGTGGTTTTAGTGTCGCGGGACAGGGGCGCGAGGGTGAAAAACTGTTTTTT	CASGFSVAGQGREGEKLFF
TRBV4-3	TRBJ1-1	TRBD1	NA	TGCGCCAGCAGCCAAGACGGACCCGGCAGGGGGAGAATTAGGGGCACTGAAGCTTTCTTT	CASSQDGPGRGRIRGTEAFF
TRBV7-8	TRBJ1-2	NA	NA	TGTGCCAGCAGCTTAGGGGCTGCCTATGGCTACACCTTC	CASSLGAAYGYTF
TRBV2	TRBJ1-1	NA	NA	TGTGCCAGCAGTGAATACGCGAATTTTGAAGCTTTCTTT	CASSEYANFEAFF
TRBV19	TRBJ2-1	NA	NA	TGTGCCACTACCGGGAATGGAGATGAGCAGTTCTTC	CATTGNGDEQFF
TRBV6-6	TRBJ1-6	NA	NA	TGTGCCAGCAGTTACTCCCGGGACACTTATTCACCCCTCCACTTT	CASSYSRDTYSPLHF
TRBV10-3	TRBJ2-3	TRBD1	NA	TGTGCCATCAGTGAGTCAGGACAGGTAGGCACAGATACGCAGTATTTT	CAISESGQVGTDTQYF
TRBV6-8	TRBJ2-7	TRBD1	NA	TGTGCCAGCAGACGGACAGGGCGGAGCTCCTACGAGCAGTACTTC	CASRRTGRSSYEQYF
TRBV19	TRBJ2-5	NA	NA	TGTGCCAGTAGTACGAGACCTGAGGGGACCCAGTACTTC	CASSTRPEGTQYF
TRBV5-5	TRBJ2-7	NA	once	TGTGCCAGCAGCCTAGGAGTCTACGAGCAGTACTTC	CASSLGVYEQYF
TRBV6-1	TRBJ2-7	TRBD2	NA	TGTGCCACCCGCTGGGCGGGAGGCCGTTACGAGCAGTACTTC	CATRWAGGRYEQYF
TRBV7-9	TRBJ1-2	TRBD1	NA	TGTGCCAGCAGGACGACAGGGACAAACTATGGCTACACCTTC	CASRTTGTNYGYTF
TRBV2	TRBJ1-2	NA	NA	TGTGCCAGTTCACAGTGGTCCGCAAAGATGAATGGCTACACCTTC	CASSQWSAKMNGYTF
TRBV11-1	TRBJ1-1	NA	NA	TGTGCCAGCAGCCAGTTCACAGGGCCTGAAGCTTTCTTT	CASSQFTGPEAFF
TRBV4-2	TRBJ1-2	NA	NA	TGTGCCAGCAGCCAAGATGTAAAAGCAAAAGTATCTAACTATGGCTACACCTTC	CASSQDVKAKVSNYGYTF
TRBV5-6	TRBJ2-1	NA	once	TGTGCCAGCAGGTCCGGGACAAGATACAATGAGCAGTTCTTC	CASRSGTRYNEQFF
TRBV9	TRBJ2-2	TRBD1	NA	TGTGCCAGCAGCGTAGGGGGGCAGGGGGCCGGCACCGGGGAGCTGTTTTTT	CASSVGGQGAGTGELFF
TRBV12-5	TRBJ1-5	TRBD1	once	TGTGCTAGTGGTCCGACAGGGGGATCCCAGCCCCAGCATTTT	CASGPTGGSQPQHF
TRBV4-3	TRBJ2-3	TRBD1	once	TGCGCCAGCAGCCAAGAGGGACAGGGCGCAGATACGCAGTATTTT	CASSQEGQGADTQYF
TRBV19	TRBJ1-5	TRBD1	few	TGTGCCAGTAGTACCTCGGCGGGACAGGGTCGGACGAGGGGATTT	CASSTSAGQGRTRGF
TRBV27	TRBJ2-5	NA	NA	TGTGCCAGCAGTTTATTCGTTGGGGTTACCGGGAGCCAAGAGACCCAGTACTTC	CASSLFVGVTGSQETQYF
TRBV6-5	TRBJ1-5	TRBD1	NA	TGTGCCAGCAGTTTGACAGGGTGGGGCAATCAGCCCCAGCATTTT	CASSLTGWGNQPQHF
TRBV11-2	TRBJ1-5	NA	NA	TGTGCCAGCAGACCTACAGGCGCCCCTGGTCAGCCCCAGCATTTT	CASRPTGAPGQPQHF
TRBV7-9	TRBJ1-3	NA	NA	TGTGCCAGCAGCCCCACCGGGAATGGAAACACCATATATTTT	CASSPTGNGNTIYF
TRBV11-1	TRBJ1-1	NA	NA	TGTGCCAGCAGCGCCCTAGCGGGCCCTGGGGGCACTGAAGCTTTCTTT	CASSALAGPGGTEAFF
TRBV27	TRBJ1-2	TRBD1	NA	TGTGCCAGCAGCCGGACAGGGAGGGACTATGGCTACACCTTC	CASSRTGRDYGYTF
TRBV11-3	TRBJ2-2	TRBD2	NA	TGTGCCAGCAGCTCGGTAGCGGGAAACACCGGGGAGCTGTTTTTT	CASSSVAGNTGELFF
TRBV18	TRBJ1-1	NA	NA	TGTGCCAGCTCCGGGACAAGGAACACTGAAGCTTTCTTT	CASSGTRNTEAFF